This entry lists 26 T cell receptor beta chains sequenced from one sample in a study of blood T cell repertoires in COVID-19. Clones were read by immunoSEQ multiplex PCR, and TCRdb kept only the in-frame ones, dropping some. Among about 400,000 clones listed, around 90% were seen once. The sequencing input was PBMCs or T cells enriched from blood (not recorded which). These receptors were collected from a woman under 30 with acute COVID-19.

The chain couples TRBV4-1 to TRBJ1-2; possible D gene TRBD1, 6 bases. The CDR3 spans 14 residues. Germline CDR1 MGHRA, CDR2 YSYEKL. V was pared by 5 bases and J by 3 bases, with 13 bases between. The CDR3 region is CASSYRAGDYGYTF. The CDR3, as DNA: TGCGCCAGCAGCTACCGGGCAGGGGACTATGGCTACACCTTC.

The V gene is TRBV19, the J gene TRBJ1-6, with D possibly being TRBD1 (6 bases). V was shortened by 1 base and J by 5 bases, with 9 bases between the two germline ends. The CDR3 is made up of 15 amino acids. Germline CDR1 LNHDA, CDR2 SQIVND (reference sequence). The CDR3 region has the DNA TGTGCCAGTAGTATAGGGGCAGGGGATAATTCACCCCTCCACTTT. It is translated as CASSIGAGDNSPLHF. The full variable domain, completed using reference TRBV19 and TRBJ1-6, is DGGITQSPKYLFRKEGQNVTLSCEQNLNHDAMYWYRQDPGQGLRLIYYSQIVNDFQKGDIAEGYSVSREKKESFPLTVTSAQKNPTAFYLCASSIGAGDNSPLHFGNGTRLTVT.

V and J are TRBV5-5 and TRBJ2-2; 9 nucleotides agree with TRBD1. CDR1 is SGHKS, CDR2 YYEKEE, per germline (reference sequence). The CDR3 sequence is 16 residues long. V dropped 2 bases and J dropped 4; count of bases not matched to a gene: 6. CDR3 amino acids: CASSFDRGVSTGELFF. CDR3 nucleotides: TGTGCCAGCAGCTTCGACAGGGGGGTATCCACCGGGGAGCTGTTTTTT. Using reference TRBV5-5 and TRBJ2-2 for the parts outside the CDR3, the full variable domain is DAGVTQSPTHLIKTRGQQVTLRCSPISGHKSVSWYQQVLGQGPQFIFQYYEKEERGRGNFPDRFSARQFPNYSSELNVNALLLGDSALYLCASSFDRGVSTGELFFGEGSRLTVL.

Written as DNA, the CDR3 is TGTGCCAGCAGACGGCCGGGACAGGGATCCTACGAGCAGTACTTC. Translating gives CASRRPGQGSYEQYF. The chain carries TRBV27 and TRBJ2-7, with TRBD1 matching over 9 bases. V dropped 6 bases and J dropped 1; count of bases not matched to a gene: 7. Germline CDR1 MNHEY, CDR2 SMNVEV (reference sequence). The CDR3 is made up of 15 amino acids.

The chain uses TRBV3-1 (or the pseudogene TRBV3-2) and TRBJ2-7, with no clear D. V was pared by 4 bases and J by 3 bases, with 10 bases between. CDR3 length: 13 residues. Germline CDR1 LGHDT, CDR2 YNNKEL (reference sequence). The CDR3 DNA reads as TGTGCCAGCAGCCTAACTCAGGACTACGAGCAGTACTTC. This codes for CASSLTQDYEQYF.

The genes are TRBV3-1 (or the pseudogene TRBV3-2) and TRBJ2-3; D unclear. The CDR3 consists of 14 residues. The ends were cut back, 1 base at V and 5 bases at J, with 10 bases in the middle. Germline assignment: CDR1 LGHDT and CDR2 YNNKEL (reference sequence). The CDR3 coding sequence is TGTGCCAGCAGCCAAGGATACTCCGGAGATACGCAGTATTTT. Translation: CASSQGYSGDTQYF.

This clone appeared a single time. The J gene is TRBJ2-7, the V gene TRBV27, with D perhaps matching TRBD1 (5 bases). Germline loops: CDR1 MNHEY, CDR2 SMNVEV (reference sequence). Trimming stripped 3 bases from V and 4 bases from J, with 13 bases between. The length of the CDR3 is 14 residues. The CDR3 reads CASSFAGNLYEQYF. Here the CDR3 DNA reads TGTGCCAGCAGTTTTGCAGGGAACTTATACGAGCAGTACTTC.

The CDR3 sequence is CAIGSSGKTYNEQFF. CDR3 DNA sequence: TGTGCCATCGGATCTAGCGGGAAGACCTACAATGAGCAGTTCTTC. The genes are TRBV10-3 and TRBJ2-1; 9 positions match TRBD2. V trimming: 8 bases; J trimming: 2 bases; junction bases outside the gene matches: 7. The V gene's germline CDR1 is ENHRY and CDR2 SYGVKD. This CDR3 region has 15 residues.

The chain links TRBV19 to TRBJ2-2, with 13 bases matching TRBD2. Per germline, CDR1 LNHDA and CDR2 SQIVND (reference sequence). V lost 7 bases and J lost 6; bases outside the gene matches: 5. The CDR3 contains 15 residues. In DNA form, the CDR3 reads TGTGCCAGTACCAGGACTAGCGGGAGATCCGGGGAGCTGTTTTTT. Protein: CASTRTSGRSGELFF.

The chain combines TRBV6-5 with TRBJ1-4; D is possibly TRBD1 (6 bases). V was trimmed by 6 bases and J by 3 bases, leaving 14 bases between them. The CDR3 covers 15 residues. Looked up from germline, CDR1 is MNHEY and CDR2 is SVGAGI. Here the CDR3 DNA reads TGTGCCAGCAGGGACGACAGGTTGGCTAATGAAAAACTGTTTTTT. Residues: CASRDDRLANEKLFF.

The V call is TRBV11-2, the J call TRBJ1-4; D remains ambiguous. Germline assignment: CDR1 SGHAT and CDR2 FQNNGV. The germline V and J ends were trimmed by 3 bases and 6 bases, with 8 bases remaining between them. The CDR3 totals 13 residues. The chain's CDR3 is CASSLSVDEKLFF. The DNA for the CDR3 is TGTGCCAGCAGCTTGTCCGTAGATGAAAAACTGTTTTTT.

This chain connects TRBV18 to TRBJ1-5; TRBD1 might be the D (5 bases). V dropped 2 bases and J dropped 4 bases, with 12 bases sitting between them. Germline CDR1 KGHSH, CDR2 LQKENI. The length of the CDR3 is 15 residues. CDR3 nucleotides: TGTGCCAGCTCACCAGGGGCAGGGAAAAATCAGCCCCAGCATTTT. It yields the protein CASSPGAGKNQPQHF.

The chain combines TRBV7-9 with TRBJ2-1, with 7 bases identical to TRBD2. J was trimmed by 5 bases and V by 6 bases; bases with no gene match: 4. CDR1 is SEHNR, CDR2 FQNEAQ, per germline (reference sequence). This CDR3 has 13 residues. CDR3 bases: TGTGCCAGCAGAGGACTAGACCACAATGAGCAGTTCTTC. Protein: CASRGLDHNEQFF.

The chain couples TRBV20-1 to TRBJ1-2; D not resolved. The length of the CDR3 is 10 residues. Germline V gene data show CDR1 as DFQATT and CDR2 as SNEGSKA (reference sequence). V dropped 1 base and J dropped 10 bases, with 7 bases sitting between them. The CDR3 bases are TGCAGTGCTAGAGGGACTCACTACACCTTC. Protein product: CSARGTHYTF.

This clone has only a few counts. The chain couples TRBV4-3 to TRBJ2-2, with 11 bases fitting TRBD2. With V trimmed by 4 bases and J by 7 bases, 8 bases remained unmatched. Germline values: CDR1 LGHNA, CDR2 YSLEER. The CDR3 contains 16 residues. CDR3 loop: CASSLKLAGAGGELFF. DNA of the CDR3: TGCGCCAGCAGCCTAAAACTAGCGGGAGCTGGCGGGGAGCTGTTTTTT.

This rearrangement joins TRBV7-9 to TRBJ2-5, with D maybe TRBD1 (6 bases). Germline CDR1 and CDR2: SEHNR and FQNEAQ (reference sequence). Trimming took 5 bases from V and 5 from J, leaving 12 bases between them. The CDR3 is 13 residues long. The CDR3 region is CASSANRVETQYF. The CDR3 nucleotides read TGTGCCAGCAGCGCCAACAGGGTTGAGACCCAGTACTTC.

This rearrangement joins TRBV2 to TRBJ2-5; 13 bases line up with TRBD2. This CDR3 region has 18 residues. Trimming removed 4 bases from V and 0 bases from J; junction bases left unmatched: 8. The germline gives CDR1 SNHLY, CDR2 FYNNEI. The CDR3 nucleotides read TGTGCCAGCAGTGGCCGGGGGACTAGCGGGATGTACCAAGAGACCCAGTACTTC. Amino acid sequence: CASSGRGTSGMYQETQYF. The variable domain in full, with the rest retrieved from reference TRBV2 and TRBJ2-5, is EPEVTQTPSHQVTQMGQEVILRCVPISNHLYFYWYRQILGQKVEFLVSFYNNEISEKSEIFDDQFSVERPDGSNFTLKIRSTKLEDSAMYFCASSGRGTSGMYQETQYFGPGTRLLVL.

Notes on this clone: At one end the junction does not follow the germline gene, possibly because of a read error. The CDR3 DNA follows: TGTGCTAGCAGCTTAGGCCCAGACTACGAGCAGTACTTC. This encodes CASSLGPDYEQYF. This chain uses TRBV7-7 with TRBJ2-7; unclear D gene. Germline V gene data show CDR1 as SSHAT and CDR2 as FNYEAQ (reference sequence). This CDR3 has 13 amino acids.

The genes are TRBV27 and TRBJ1-2, with 8 bases lining up with TRBD1. Germline assignment: CDR1 MNHEY and CDR2 SMNVEV (reference sequence). The CDR3 consists of 13 residues. The junction had 4 bases not matched to a gene; V was cut back by 3 bases and J by 7 bases. This CDR3 is CASSFNRGTGYTF. The CDR3 coding sequence is TGTGCCAGCAGTTTTAACAGGGGGACTGGCTACACCTTC.

V and J are TRBV3-1 (or the pseudogene TRBV3-2) and TRBJ2-2; D unresolved. The CDR3 spans 11 residues. Trimming removed 10 bases at V and 2 bases at J, with 5 bases between. Germline CDR1 is LGHDT and CDR2 is YNNKEL (reference sequence). The CDR3 region is CATSNTGELFF. The CDR3 nucleotides read TGTGCCACCTCCAACACCGGGGAGCTGTTTTTT.

The chain joins TRBV4-2 to TRBJ2-1; TRBD2 matches at 9 bases. CDR3 length equals 16 residues. After removal of 5 bases from V and 6 bases from J, the junction contained 11 bases not matched to a gene. The germline CDR1 and CDR2 sequences are LGHNA and YNFKEQ. The CDR3, as DNA: TGTGCCAGCAGCGGTCAGGTCGGCGGGGGGGCCAATGAGCAGTTCTTC. Encoded protein: CASSGQVGGGANEQFF.

The chain carries TRBV5-6 and TRBJ1-5; 9 nucleotides match TRBD1. The germline CDR1 and CDR2 sequences are SGHDT and YYEEEE. With 0 bases clipped from V and 7 bases from J, the junction kept 8 bases outside the gene matches. This CDR3 is built from 16 residues. Here the CDR3 DNA reads TGTGCCAGCAGCTTGGGCGGACAGGGGATAATACAGCCCCAGCATTTT. Encoded protein: CASSLGGQGIIQPQHF. Together with reference TRBV5-6 and TRBJ1-5, the CDR3 gives the full variable domain: DAGVTQSPTHLIKTRGQQVTLRCSPKSGHDTVSWYQQALGQGPQFIFQYYEEEERQRGNFPDRFSGHQFPNYSSELNVNALLLGDSALYLCASSLGGQGIIQPQHFGDGTRLSIL.

J is TRBJ2-2 and V is TRBV6-5, with D possibly matching TRBD2 (5 bases). This CDR3 is 15 amino acids long. Germline CDR1 and CDR2: MNHEY and SVGAGI. The germline V and J ends were trimmed by 9 bases and 2 bases, with 16 bases remaining between them. As DNA, the CDR3 is TGTGCCAGTAAAGTATTGCGGGCTAACACCGGGGAGCTGTTTTTT. It encodes CASKVLRANTGELFF.

The V call is TRBV9, the J call TRBJ2-1; D perhaps matches TRBD1 (7 bases). Trimming cost V 3 bases and J 10 bases, with 17 bases left between them. The CDR3 length is 14 residues. Germline lookup yields CDR1 SGDLS and CDR2 YYNGEE. Written as DNA, the CDR3 is TGTGCCAGCAGCGCCTCCGAGGGGGCGGGGGAGCAGTTCTTC. Protein product: CASSASEGAGEQFF.

The chain has TRBV9 and TRBJ1-2, with TRBD1 matching over 7 bases. The V gene end was trimmed by 3 bases and the J gene end by 7 bases; junction bases not matched to a gene: 15. The CDR3 loop spans 16 amino acids. The germline V gene encodes CDR1 SGDLS and CDR2 YYNGEE. The CDR3 region is CASSEEETGKKPGYTF. As DNA, the CDR3 is TGTGCCAGCAGCGAGGAGGAGACAGGGAAGAAACCTGGCTACACCTTC.

This clone was counted only a few times. The V gene is TRBV18, the J gene TRBJ2-7; the D gene is possibly TRBD1 (7 bases). CDR3 length equals 16 residues. The germline gives CDR1 KGHSH, CDR2 LQKENI. V lost 0 bases to trimming and J lost 1 base, with 13 bases between them. CDR3 amino acids: CASSPPVQGGSYEQYF. For the CDR3, the DNA is TGTGCCAGCTCACCACCAGTGCAGGGGGGATCCTACGAGCAGTACTTC.